The source of this TCR beta chain is a study of cytomegalovirus exposure and HLA in healthy donors (dated by TCRdb to about 2017). Regarding the complete study: According to an earlier analysis of 550 to 750 of the donors, roughly 180 million T cells yielded 117 million unique TCR beta sequences and more than 250 Gb of sequence data. Donor age, sex, ethnicity and CMV serostatus were collected together with the repertoire data. Along with the approximately 700-subject first cohort, a separate validation cohort of over 90 different subjects was used. Typing coverage differed by locus: A, B, C, DRB1 and DQB1 were typed in roughly 620-630 donors, DQA1 in 500 to 550, DPA1 in approximately 610, and DPB1 in just under 480. Of the roughly 400 genotyped donors, roughly 80% fell in the genetic ancestry cluster associated with self-reported Caucasian donors. Every discovery cohort repertoire had been produced on one sequencing platform. A later analysis re-analyzed previously published TCR beta repertoires from 666 donors and added high-resolution HLA genotyping to study TCR occurrence patterns. Using immunosequencing, the study profiled T cell repertoires from 666 subjects and related those repertoires to cytomegalovirus serostatus. An earlier analysis of fewer than 700 of the donors applied high-throughput TCR beta sequencing to assess whether each TCR beta V gene segment acted as functional or pseudogenic. The study combined high-throughput TCR immunosequencing, statistical association of individual TCRs with disease status, and machine learning to predict cytomegalovirus infection status. Across some 400 genotyped donors of the cohort, an average of about 240,000 unique TCR beta nucleotide sequences per donor were sequenced, and roughly 20% of those sequences were non-productive. The study was designed to test whether signatures of past pathogen exposure could be identified by cataloging public T cell receptors. An early release covering about 600 HLA-typed donors comprised approximately 300 gigabases of sequencing data and around 80 million unique TCR sequences. A later genetic analysis used genome-wide SNP genotypes for about three fifths of the 666 donors, treating that subset as a discovery cohort. Because of strong linkage in the cohort, roughly five DR-DQ haplotypes were treated as single units for association and clustering. Rather than drawing on any new phenotypic data, the later analysis identified candidate immune exposures from TCR beta sequences and the way those sequences occurred across donors. HLA typing covered class I and class II loci at four-digit resolution.

The cohort consisted of approximately 690 healthy bone marrow donors. At the time of sampling, all cohort members were nominally healthy, though unrecorded immune exposures were likely present. The donor was CMV seropositive and belonged to the group of more than 250 seropositive cohort members. Every donor gave a peripheral blood sample, and the peripheral blood mononuclear cells from that sample were used for TCR beta sequencing. The Qiagen DNeasy Blood Extraction Kit was used to extract genomic DNA from the blood cell samples. Library generation was performed with the immunoSEQ multiplex PCR assay. The multiplex PCR relied on a mix of 60 forward primers for TCR Vbeta segments and 13 reverse primers for TCR Jbeta segments. Amplification of the CDR3 region of rearranged TCR beta genes was performed with a multiplex PCR assay on genomic DNA. Amplified TCR beta libraries were sequenced as 87-base-pair reads on the Illumina HiSeq System. The original methods were these. Across the roughly 600 repertoires, a later analysis counted around 80 million unique TCR beta chains, approximately 12 million of which were shared by at least two donors. A nearest-neighbor algorithm error-corrected the raw reads and collapsed the reads into unique sequences, merging closely related sequences to remove PCR and sequencing errors. CDR3 sequences were aligned to IMGT reference sequences to assign V, D and J gene segments. Each retained sequence needed at least a six-nucleotide match to both a V gene segment and a J gene segment. Rearrangements were classified as productive when the CDR3 lacked stop codons and remained in frame with V and J, and all other rearrangements were classified as non-productive. CDR3 was defined by IMGT convention, running from the second conserved V-encoded cysteine to the conserved J-encoded phenylalanine. The earlier analysis of approximately 590 of the donors excluded any sequence lacking an unambiguous match to a single V gene segment. An earlier analysis of a few hundred of the donors called V segments functional above 56.7% productive rearrangements and segregating when the between-donor standard deviation exceeded 5%. To diagnose cytomegalovirus status from the catalog of TCR beta chain sequences, a statistical classification framework was built. In a later analysis, TCR nucleotide sequences were compared against IMGT/GENE-DB human TR gene sequences so that V and J genes could be assigned. Using the TCRdist pipeline, a later analysis assigned CDR3 sequences along with most-parsimonious VDJ recombination scenarios. In a later analysis, each TCR beta chain was defined by its CDR3 amino acid sequence together with its V-gene family, and reads without a unique V-gene family were excluded. In a later analysis, some 600 highly shared, low-generation-probability nucleotide sequences were removed to address suspected cross-contamination and a sequencing artifact. A later analysis calculated a clonal expansion index for each public chain from normalized within-repertoire ranks of inferred template counts. Generation probabilities in a later analysis came from a VDJ recombination model fitted to out-of-frame rearrangements, and those results were checked against IGoR. Hypergeometric tests were used in a later analysis to score TCR-TCR, TCR-HLA and TCR-CMV co-occurrence, with a repertoire-size bias correction applied to the TCR pairs. A later analysis estimated false discovery rates by permuting HLA or CMV assignments 20 times. In a later analysis, co-occurring TCRs were grouped using DBSCAN, and TCRdist sequence similarity was added for clustering within HLA-allele-positive subsets. Co-occurrence clustering excluded repertoires with fewer than 30,000 or more than 120,000 public chains, plus five with anomalous nucleotide sharing. TCRdb retrieved this table from immuneACCESS and kept in-frame rearrangements only. Not all clones are present; in checked studies, unresolved V genes account for under half, and no reason is known for the remainder. V and J calls and clone size are those listed in that table; D and trimming were worked out from the DNA. The sample table contains 110,000 or so clones; only one count was recorded for under 80% of them. Jointly, the top ten make up 4% to 4.5% of the sample.

The germline V gene supplies CDR1 LGHNA and CDR2 YSLEER. Unmatched junction bases come to 11, with V trimmed by 4 bases and J by 3 bases. The CDR3 measures 16 amino acids from cysteine to phenylalanine. CDR3 DNA only is kept here, 48 bases in frame from base 1. Study-level results and caveats: In a later analysis, TCR association rates were found to vary across HLA loci, with the most associated TCRs seen for DRB1 alleles and the fewest for HLA-C alleles. The only immune exposure information available for the cohort was CMV serostatus. The classifier was reported to diagnose cytomegalovirus status with high specificity and sensitivity in both the original and validation cohorts. Roughly uniform sequencing depth across donors was assumed in presence/absence analyses, although this assumption may not hold. Because HLA typing was missing for some donors at each locus, association tests included only the typed subset. Most TCR sequences were seen in very few donors, while some public TCRs were found in many individuals. A further reported finding was that TCR beta sequences accurately predicted the HLA-A and HLA-B alleles for most subjects in the first cohort. In this cohort, only TCR beta chains were sequenced, and detectable features were limited by the absence of alpha or paired-chain data. A few of the identified cytomegalovirus-associated TCR beta chains were confirmed in vitro to be specific for cytomegalovirus antigens. Broadly in line with IMGT annotations, most TCR beta V segments showed up in productive rearrangements about 87% or about 30% of the time in an earlier analysis of 450 to 750 of the donors. In a later analysis, several top co-occurrence clusters were reported to appear linked to parvovirus B19, influenza, CMV and Epstein-Barr virus. According to a later genetic analysis, donors in an Asian-associated ancestry cluster had fewer N-insertions in productive TCRs than the approximately 670-donor mean. A later analysis found that HLA-associated TCR beta chains were more clonally expanded and had lower generation probabilities than equally common non-associated chains. An association between a missense DCLRE1C variant and V-gene and J-gene trimming of TCR beta chains was found in a later genetic analysis and replicated in an independent cohort. In a later analysis, most CMV-associated TCR beta chains were found to appear HLA-restricted, with HLA associations seemingly driven largely by CMV exposure. The authors suggested that the approach could potentially be generalized to other disease states and immunological phenotypes. A group of highly shared sequence variants was considered likely to be a technical artifact of the sequencing pipeline. Because the 87-base-pair reads could not distinguish some IMGT-functional V segments, including TRBV6-2 and TRBV6-3, those segments were excluded. Specific HLA alleles were associated with some 15,000 TCR beta sequences at a false discovery rate of 0.05 in a later analysis. The study gave a list of under 200 TCR beta chains associated with cytomegalovirus. Because counts were too low, 15 to 20 rarely observed V segments, including chromosome 9 orphons, were left out of the earlier analysis of 587 of the donors. Linkage disequilibrium might explain the correlated functional status among segregating V segments, but an unknown experimental factor could not be excluded. When HLA alleles, especially DR and DQ, strongly co-occurred, TCR associations were difficult to assign to individual alleles.

With regard to this clone: It has no known antigen specificity. Within one base of it there is no much larger clone, and no base qualities were kept.

The sequenced sample consisted of PBMCs. The source of this sequence is a woman in her forties in good health and CMV-seropositive. Recombination connected TRBV4-3 to TRBJ1-2; 7 central nucleotides agree with TRBD1. The nucleotides are TGCGCCAGCAGCCCATCCAGGGGGGCTCTGCACTATGGCTACACCTTC. This codes for CASSPSRGALHYGYTF.